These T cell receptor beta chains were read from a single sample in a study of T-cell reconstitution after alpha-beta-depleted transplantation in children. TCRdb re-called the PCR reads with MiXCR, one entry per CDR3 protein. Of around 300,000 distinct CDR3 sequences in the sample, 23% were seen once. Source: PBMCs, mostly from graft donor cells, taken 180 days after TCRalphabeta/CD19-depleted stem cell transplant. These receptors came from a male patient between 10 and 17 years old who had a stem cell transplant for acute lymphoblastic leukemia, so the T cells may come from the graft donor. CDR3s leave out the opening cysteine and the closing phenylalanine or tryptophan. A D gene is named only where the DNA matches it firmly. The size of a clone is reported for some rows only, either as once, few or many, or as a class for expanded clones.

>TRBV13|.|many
ASSSGETQY
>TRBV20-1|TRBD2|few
SARGAITSGRPADEQY
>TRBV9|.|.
ASSKLGTTYEQY
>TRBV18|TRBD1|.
ASSPYRGFTGELF
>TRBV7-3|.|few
ASSHRQSTDTQY
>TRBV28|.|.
ASSLSGEGYEQY
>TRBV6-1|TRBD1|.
ASSPTLGQANTQY
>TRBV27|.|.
ASWNREGGNTIY
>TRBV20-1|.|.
SARKGGTRTDTQY
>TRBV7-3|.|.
ASSYGPGTYEQY
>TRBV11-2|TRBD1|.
ASSFGQGAQPQH
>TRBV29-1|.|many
SDMSGYHNEQF
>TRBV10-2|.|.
ASSLIRDGLY
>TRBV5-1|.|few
ASSLVDLYNEQF
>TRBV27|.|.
ASRAAGSGANVLT
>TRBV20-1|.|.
SARAGDYYEKLF
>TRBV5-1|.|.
ASSSGGLSNQPQH
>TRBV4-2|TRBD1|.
ASSHLPGTGVGDNEQF
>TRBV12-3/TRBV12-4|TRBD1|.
ASRSDRGGTEAF
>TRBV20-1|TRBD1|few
SGIGQGIEAF
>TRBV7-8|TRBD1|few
ASSGKDRVSSYEQY
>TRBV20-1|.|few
SAPSAESSYEQY
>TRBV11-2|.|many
ASSLLVGLYNEQF
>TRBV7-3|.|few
ASSLTGLLSYGYT
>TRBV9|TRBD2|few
ASSVGGGAYEQY
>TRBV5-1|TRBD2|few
ASGVLAGVNEQF